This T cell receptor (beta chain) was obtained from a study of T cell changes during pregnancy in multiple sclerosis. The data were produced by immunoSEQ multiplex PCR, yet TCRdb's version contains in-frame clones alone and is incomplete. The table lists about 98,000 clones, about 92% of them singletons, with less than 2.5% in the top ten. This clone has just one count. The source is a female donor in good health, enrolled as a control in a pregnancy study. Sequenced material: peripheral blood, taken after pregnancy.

The chain's CDR3 is CASSQSGLNSNQPQHF. The CDR3 nucleotides are TGTGCCAGCAGTCAGTCAGGACTCAATAGCAATCAGCCCCAGCATTTT. The chain carries TRBV27 and TRBJ1-5; D call uncertain. The CDR3 runs to 16 residues. Germline CDR1 MNHEY, CDR2 SMNVEV (reference sequence). The V end lost 5 bases, the J end lost 0 bases, and 14 bases lay between the germline ends.